This T cell receptor (beta chain) is drawn from a study of T cells after yellow fever vaccination. V trimming: 0 bases; J trimming: 4 bases; junction bases outside the gene matches: 3. The germline gives CDR1 MNHNY, CDR2 SVGAGI (reference sequence). This CDR3 has 15 amino acids. The study's findings and limits: Abundant contaminating clonotypes from the bulk population could appear in FACS-sorted repertoires. A weaker but faster secondary response was observed, peaking on day 5 versus 15. Once the booster was given, most primary-vaccination clones reappeared, at approximately 97% for CD4 and more than 85% for CD8.

This clonotype has a count of ten or more. The target antigen is unknown. A process of 5'RACE template switching, which added a universal primer site and UMIs, was used to make TCR cDNA. TCRdb reprocessed the 5' RACE reads via MiXCR and lists one record per CDR3 protein. The sample records a few hundred thousand distinct CDR3 sequences, about 3.9% being singletons. The specimen comprised PBMCs, sampled 15 days after the yellow fever booster vaccination. The chain joins TRBV6-6 to TRBJ1-1; 9 positions agree with TRBD1. This sequence originates from a man aged 18 to 29 who received the YFV17D yellow fever vaccine. CDR3 residues: CASSYSPTGGTEAFF. The CDR3 bases are TGTGCCAGCAGTTACTCGCCGACAGGGGGCACTGAAGCTTTCTTT.